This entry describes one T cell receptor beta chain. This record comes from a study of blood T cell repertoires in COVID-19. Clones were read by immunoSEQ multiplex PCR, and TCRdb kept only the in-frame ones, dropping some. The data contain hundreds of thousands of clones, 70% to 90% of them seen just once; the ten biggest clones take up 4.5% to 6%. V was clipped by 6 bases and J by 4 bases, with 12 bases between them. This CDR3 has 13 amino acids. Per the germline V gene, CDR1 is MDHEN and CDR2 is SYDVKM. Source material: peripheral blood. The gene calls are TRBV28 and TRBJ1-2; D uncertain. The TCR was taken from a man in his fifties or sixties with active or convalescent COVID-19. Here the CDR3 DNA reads TGTGCCAGCAGGGCCCGGGATTCCTATGGCTACACCTTC. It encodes CASRARDSYGYTF.